A selection of T cell receptor beta chains follows, all from one sample in a study of shared clonotypes between healthy human individuals. Some clones are missing from TCRdb's copy, which holds only in-frame ones; the method was immunoSEQ multiplex PCR. The sample includes roughly 2.1 million clones, 93% of them seen just once. The sequenced sample was naive CD8+ T cells from PBMCs. These receptors all come from a man aged 18-30 years in good health. Some clones in this sample may be carry-over from other donors' samples. The CDR3 runs from the conserved cysteine through the conserved F or W. The D gene is left open where the match is weak. The size entry is marked missing in some rows and otherwise reads once, few, many or a size class.

j_call	d_call	v_call	clone_size	cdr3_aa	cdr3_nt
TRBJ1-2	TRBD1	TRBV4-1	-	CASSQVGTDGYTF	TGCGCCAGCAGCCAAGTGGGGACAGATGGCTACACCTTC
TRBJ2-1	TRBD2	TRBV9	once	CASSPGLAGVVIQFF	TGTGCCAGCAGCCCCGGACTAGCGGGAGTAGTTATTCAGTTCTTC
TRBJ2-6	TRBD2	TRBV18	-	CASSPSSGNYDSGANVLTF	TGTGCCAGCTCACCATCTAGCGGGAATTACGACTCTGGGGCCAACGTCCTGACTTTC
TRBJ2-3	-	TRBV28	-	CASSLLQGIDTQYF	TGTGCCAGCAGTCTTCTCCAGGGAATAGATACGCAGTATTTT
TRBJ2-7	TRBD2	TRBV7-9	-	CASSSGTSGSGSHEQYF	TGTGCCAGCAGCTCTGGGACTAGCGGGAGTGGGAGCCACGAGCAGTACTTC
TRBJ2-5	-	TRBV6-1	-	CASMWGETQYF	TGTGCCAGCATGTGGGGAGAGACCCAGTACTTC
TRBJ2-7	TRBD2	TRBV7-2	-	CASSLGRAGGLYEQYF	TGTGCCAGCAGCTTGGGGAGGGCGGGAGGCCTCTACGAGCAGTACTTC
TRBJ1-1	-	TRBV9	few	CASSVGALRTEAFF	TGTGCCAGCAGCGTCGGGGCACTGCGCACTGAAGCTTTCTTT
TRBJ2-2	-	TRBV27	once	CASTHRVGYTGELFF	TGTGCCAGCACTCATAGGGTTGGGTACACCGGGGAGCTGTTTTTT
TRBJ2-3	TRBD2	TRBV5-4	-	CASSPGLAGVADTQYF	TGTGCCAGCAGCCCTGGACTAGCGGGAGTCGCGGATACGCAGTATTTT
TRBJ1-5	-	TRBV5-4	-	CASSFGGYGNQPQHF	TGTGCCAGCAGCTTTGGGGGTTATGGCAATCAGCCCCAGCATTTT
TRBJ2-7	TRBD2	TRBV5-1	once	CASQGTSGPFYEQYF	TGCGCCAGCCAAGGGACTAGCGGGCCCTTTTACGAGCAGTACTTC
TRBJ1-1	-	TRBV29-1	-	CSSRMNTEAFF	TGCAGCTCCCGTATGAACACTGAAGCTTTCTTT
TRBJ2-1	TRBD2	TRBV27	-	CASSLLGGDNEQFF	TGTGCCAGCAGTTTATTGGGGGGGGACAATGAGCAGTTCTTC